The sequence of this T cell receptor (beta chain) was determined in a study of cytomegalovirus exposure and HLA in healthy donors (dated by TCRdb to between 2016 and 2019). Context from the whole study: According to a later analysis, the approximately 120 validation repertoires were produced on the same platform as the roughly 700 repertoires of the first cohort. The study was designed to test whether signatures of past pathogen exposure could be identified by cataloging public T cell receptors. In addition to the first cohort of several hundred subjects, a separate validation cohort of 100 to 150 different subjects was used. The study combined high-throughput TCR immunosequencing, statistical association of individual TCRs with disease status, and machine learning to predict cytomegalovirus infection status.

This clone occurred once. Its antigen specificity is not known. The record has no base qualities; no much larger clone is one base away. The CDR3, cysteine through phenylalanine, is 16 amino acids long. Only CDR3 DNA is held: 48 bases, read in frame from base 1. The germline V gene supplies CDR1 SGHTA and CDR2 FQGNSA. Ends trimmed: V by 5 bases, J by 4 bases; bases unmatched to a gene: 11. Separate from the approximately 730-subject first cohort, the validation cohort of 120 subjects was the group to which the donors belonged. Library preparation employed the immunoSEQ multiplex PCR assay. The original methods were these. To diagnose cytomegalovirus status from the catalog of TCR beta chain sequences, a statistical classification framework was built. What TCRdb holds here is the immuneACCESS table cut down to in-frame rearrangements. Part of the clones is not present; checked against another copy, under half of the missing clones reflect an unresolved V gene, and the others are unexplained. V, J and clone size are those of that table, while D and trimming were read from the DNA. Recorded for this sample are some 110,000 clones; about 84% of them occurred a single time. The ten largest make up around 5.1% of the sample.

What the authors observed across the whole study: In both the original and validation cohorts, the classifier was reported to diagnose cytomegalovirus status with high specificity and sensitivity. Three of the identified cytomegalovirus-associated TCR beta chains were confirmed in vitro to be specific for cytomegalovirus antigens. Most TCR sequences were seen in very few donors, while some public TCRs were found in many individuals. The validation cohort had no HLA typing available for a later analysis, so co-occurrence within that cohort was assessed over all 120 or so repertoires. The study gave a list of around 170 TCR beta chains associated with cytomegalovirus. Subsequent analysis determined that TCRs grouped into clusters in the first cohort also showed a tendency toward co-occurrence across the 120 or so validation repertoires, and approximately 94% of cluster scores exceeded 0. It was suggested by the authors that the approach could potentially be generalized to other disease states and immunological phenotypes.

The TCR comes from a man aged 18 to 35 in good health and CMV-seronegative. The sample was PBMCs. The chain uses TRBV7-2 and TRBJ2-5; 9 middle bases align to TRBD2. In nucleotide form, the sequence is TGTGCCAGCAGCCCCATTTCGACTAGCGGTGGAGAGACCCAGTACTTC. Translation gives CASSPISTSGGETQYF.